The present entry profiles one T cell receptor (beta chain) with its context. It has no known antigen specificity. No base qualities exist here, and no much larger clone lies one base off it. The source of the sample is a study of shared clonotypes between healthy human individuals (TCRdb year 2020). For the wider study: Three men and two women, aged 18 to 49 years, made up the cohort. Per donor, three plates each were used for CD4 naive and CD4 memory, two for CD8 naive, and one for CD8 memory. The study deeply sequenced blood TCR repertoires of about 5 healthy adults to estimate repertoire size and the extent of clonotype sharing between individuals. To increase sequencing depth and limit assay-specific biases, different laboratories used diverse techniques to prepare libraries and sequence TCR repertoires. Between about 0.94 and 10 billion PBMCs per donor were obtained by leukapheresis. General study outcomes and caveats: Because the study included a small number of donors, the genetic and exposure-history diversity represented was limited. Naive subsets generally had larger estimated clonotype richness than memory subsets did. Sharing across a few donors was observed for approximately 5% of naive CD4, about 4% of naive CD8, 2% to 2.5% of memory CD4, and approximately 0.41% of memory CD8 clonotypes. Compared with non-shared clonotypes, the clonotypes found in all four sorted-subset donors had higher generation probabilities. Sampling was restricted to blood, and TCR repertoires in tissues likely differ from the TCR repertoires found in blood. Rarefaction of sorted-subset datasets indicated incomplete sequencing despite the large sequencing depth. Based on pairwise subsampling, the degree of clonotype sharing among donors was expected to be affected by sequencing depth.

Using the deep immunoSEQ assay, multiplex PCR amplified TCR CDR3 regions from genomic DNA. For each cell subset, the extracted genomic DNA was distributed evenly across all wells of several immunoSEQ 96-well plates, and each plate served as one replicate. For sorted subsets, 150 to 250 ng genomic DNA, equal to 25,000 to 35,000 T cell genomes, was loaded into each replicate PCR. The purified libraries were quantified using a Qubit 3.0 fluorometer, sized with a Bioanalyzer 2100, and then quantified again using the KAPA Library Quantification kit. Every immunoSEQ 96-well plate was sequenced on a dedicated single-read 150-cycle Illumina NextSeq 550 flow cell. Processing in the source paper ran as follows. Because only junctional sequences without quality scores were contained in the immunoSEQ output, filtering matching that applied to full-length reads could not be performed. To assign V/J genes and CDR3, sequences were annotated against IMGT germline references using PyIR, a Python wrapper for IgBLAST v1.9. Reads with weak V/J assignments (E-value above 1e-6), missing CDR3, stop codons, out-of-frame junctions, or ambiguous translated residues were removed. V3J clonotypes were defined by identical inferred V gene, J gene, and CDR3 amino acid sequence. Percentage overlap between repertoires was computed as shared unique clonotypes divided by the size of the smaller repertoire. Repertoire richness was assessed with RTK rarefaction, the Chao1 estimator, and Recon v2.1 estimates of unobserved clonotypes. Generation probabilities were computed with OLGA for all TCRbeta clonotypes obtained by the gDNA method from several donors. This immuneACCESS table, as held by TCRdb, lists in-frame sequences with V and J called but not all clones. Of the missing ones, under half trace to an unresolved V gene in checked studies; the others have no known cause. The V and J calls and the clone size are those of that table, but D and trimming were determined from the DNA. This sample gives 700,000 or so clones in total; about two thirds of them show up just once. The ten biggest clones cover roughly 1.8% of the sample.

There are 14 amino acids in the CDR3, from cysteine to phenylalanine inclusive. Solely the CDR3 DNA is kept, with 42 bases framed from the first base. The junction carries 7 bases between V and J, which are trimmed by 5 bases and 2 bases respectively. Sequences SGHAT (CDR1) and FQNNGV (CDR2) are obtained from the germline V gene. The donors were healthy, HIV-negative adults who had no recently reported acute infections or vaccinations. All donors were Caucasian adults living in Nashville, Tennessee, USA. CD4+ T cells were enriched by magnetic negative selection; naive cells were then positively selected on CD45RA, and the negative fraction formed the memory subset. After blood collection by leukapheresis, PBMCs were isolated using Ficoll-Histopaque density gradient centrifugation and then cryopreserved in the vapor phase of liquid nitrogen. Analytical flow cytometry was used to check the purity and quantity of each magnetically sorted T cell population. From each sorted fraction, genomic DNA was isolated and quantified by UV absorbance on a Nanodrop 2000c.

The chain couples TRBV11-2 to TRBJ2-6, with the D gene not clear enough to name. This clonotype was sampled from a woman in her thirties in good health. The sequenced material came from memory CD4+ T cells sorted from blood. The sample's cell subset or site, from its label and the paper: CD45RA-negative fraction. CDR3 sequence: CASSPRPGANVLTF. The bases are TGTGCCAGCAGCCCCCGGCCTGGGGCCAACGTCCTGACTTTC.